Presented here are 14 T cell receptor beta chains from one specimen sequenced in a study of cytomegalovirus exposure and HLA in healthy donors. Sequencing was performed with immunoSEQ multiplex PCR; in TCRdb, only in-frame clones are kept and a portion is missing. The sample carries about 82,000 clones, 90% to 95% recorded once. Sequencing input: PBMCs. The receptors here all came from a young man in good health and CMV-seronegative.

This clone has only one observation. Relative to the germline gene, one junction end is altered; a read error may explain this. The J gene is TRBJ1-2, the V gene TRBV29-1, with 7 bases aligning to TRBD1. CDR1 is SQVTM and CDR2 is ANQGSEA in the germline V gene. There are 9 residues in the CDR3. CDR3 nucleotide sequence: TGCAGCTATACCCAGGGACAGCCCTTC. Amino acid sequence: CSYTQGQPF.

The CDR3 here is CASSFRDRGSGGYTF. The CDR3 bases are TGTGCCAGCAGTTTCCGGGACAGGGGCTCCGGTGGCTACACCTTC. The V and J genes are TRBV27 and TRBJ1-2; 10 bases fit TRBD1. The V segment lost 3 bases and the J segment 7 bases; nucleotides outside the gene matches: 8. The CDR3 has 15 amino acids. The germline CDR1 and CDR2 sequences are MNHEY and SMNVEV (reference sequence).

V usage is TRBV6-1 and J usage is TRBJ2-3; D is possibly TRBD1 (6 bases). Germline CDR1 reads MNHNS; CDR2 reads SASEGT. The CDR3 consists of 15 residues. V was cut by 10 bases and J by 5 bases, with 22 bases left in between. The CDR3 DNA reads as TGTGCCATTCAATTGACAGGCTCTTTTCTAGATACGCAGTATTTT. Amino acids: CAIQLTGSFLDTQYF.

This rearrangement joins TRBV27 to TRBJ2-1; 9 bases fit TRBD1. Trimming removed 3 bases from V and 6 bases from J; junction bases left unmatched: 12. Germline V gives CDR1 MNHEY, CDR2 SMNVEV (reference sequence). This CDR3 comprises 17 residues. The CDR3: CASSFPGTGRKGNEQFF. The DNA of the CDR3 is TGTGCCAGCAGTTTTCCAGGGACAGGGAGGAAGGGCAATGAGCAGTTCTTC.

The V and J genes are TRBV7-6 and TRBJ2-1; possible D gene TRBD1, 6 bases. Trimming pared 0 bases from V and 4 bases from J, leaving 10 bases between. The V gene's germline CDR1 is SGHVS and CDR2 FNYEAQ. CDR3 length: 15 residues. For the CDR3, the DNA is TGTGCCAGCAGCTTAGCGTGGACAGTTTACAATGAGCAGTTCTTC. Translation: CASSLAWTVYNEQFF.

In nucleotides, the CDR3 is TGTGCCAGCAGCCTCAAACAGGGATCTGGAGGCTACACCTTC. This translates into CASSLKQGSGGYTF. The V call is TRBV2, the J call TRBJ1-2; a weak D match, TRBD1 (6 bases). CDR1 is SNHLY and CDR2 is FYNNEI in the germline V gene. Deletions cut 6 bases from V and 8 bases from J, with 19 bases between. The CDR3 sequence is 14 residues long. Drawing the rest from reference TRBV2 and TRBJ1-2, the complete variable domain is EPEVTQTPSHQVTQMGQEVILRCVPISNHLYFYWYRQILGQKVEFLVSFYNNEISEKSEIFDDQFSVERPDGSNFTLKIRSTKLEDSAMYFCASSLKQGSGGYTFGSGTRLTVV.

The gene calls are TRBV4-1 and TRBJ2-7, with D possibly being TRBD2 (5 bases). The CDR3 contains 15 residues. In germline, CDR1 is MGHRA, CDR2 YSYEKL. Trimming removed 1 base from V and 2 bases from J, with 12 bases in between. The CDR3 DNA sequence: TGCGCCAGCAGCCAAGTCCTTAGCGTTACCTACGAGCAGTACTTC. It specifies CASSQVLSVTYEQYF.

The J gene is TRBJ2-7, the V gene TRBV4-1, with no clear D. Germline CDR1 reads MGHRA; CDR2 reads YSYEKL. The CDR3 totals 12 residues. The ends were cut back, 0 bases at V and 9 bases at J, with 9 bases in the middle. CDR3 in DNA: TGCGCCAGCAGCCAAGATAGTTATGGGCAGTACTTC. Its translation is CASSQDSYGQYF.

This sequence joins TRBV4-1 and TRBJ2-5; TRBD1 is a possible D gene (6 bases). This CDR3 is built from 14 residues. Per germline, CDR1 MGHRA and CDR2 YSYEKL. V lost 3 bases and J lost 2, with 10 bases in between. The CDR3 nucleotides read TGCGCCAGCAGCCAGGTAGGGGGACAAGAGACCCAGTACTTC. Translated: CASSQVGGQETQYF.

The chain joins TRBV28 to TRBJ1-1, with D hard to call. The length of the CDR3 is 13 residues. The V gene's germline CDR1 is MDHEN and CDR2 SYDVKM. V lost 6 bases and J 7 bases, leaving 15 bases between the germline ends. The CDR3 bases are TGTGCCAGCAGGTCAGTGTTCGGGGATGAAGCTTTCTTT. It yields the protein CASRSVFGDEAFF.

The chain employs TRBV6-4 and TRBJ2-1; 8 bases agree with TRBD2. Germline-derived CDR1 and CDR2 are MRHNA and SNTAGT. The CDR3 sequence is 15 residues long. J was trimmed by 7 bases and V by 8 bases; bases with no gene match: 13. CDR3 protein: CASAWYSGARNEQFF. CDR3 nucleotide sequence: TGTGCCAGCGCTTGGTATAGCGGGGCGAGAAATGAGCAGTTCTTC.

V is TRBV6-1 and J is TRBJ2-7; D remains unclear. CDR1 and CDR2 (germline): MNHNS, SASEGT. Between the trimmed V and J ends, which lost 5 bases and 0 bases, there was a span of 8 bases. The CDR3 is 13 amino acids. CDR3 region: CASSLVSSYEQYF. The CDR3 DNA sequence: TGTGCCAGCAGTTTGGTGAGCTCCTACGAGCAGTACTTC.

About this clone: This same CDR3 is encoded by further DNA sequences in the sample. The chain carries TRBV6-5 and TRBJ1-1, with TRBD1 identical over 7 bases. The germline CDR1 and CDR2 sequences are MNHEY and SVGAGI. Trimming at V came to 8 bases and at J to 1 base, leaving 4 bases not matched to a gene. This CDR3 has 13 amino acids. CDR3 sequence: CASRQGQNTEAFF. CDR3 DNA: TGTGCCAGCCGACAGGGACAGAACACTGAAGCTTTCTTT.

CDR3 region: CASGRQEGDTQYF. CDR3 nucleotide sequence: TGTGCCAGCGGCCGACAGGAAGGAGATACGCAGTATTTT. This chain uses TRBV18 with TRBJ2-3; D perhaps matches TRBD1 (6 bases). The germline CDR1 and CDR2 sequences are KGHSH and LQKENI. This CDR3 contains 13 residues. Trimming stripped 8 bases from V and 5 bases from J, with 14 bases between.